This TCR beta chain was captured in a study of radiotherapy plus CTLA-4 blockade in lung cancer. Comments on this clone: The junction shows a germline mismatch at one end, possibly a read error. Other DNA variants within this sample encode the same CDR3.

Germline V lookup: CDR1 MNHNS, CDR2 SASEGT. The CDR3 is 14 residues long. The method was immunoSEQ multiplex PCR; TCRdb's version includes in-frame clones alone and lacks a portion of them. The sample lists about 36,000 clones; just under 75% were seen once. Here the sequenced sample was peripheral blood, taken from a patient treated with radiotherapy plus ipilimumab. The clonotype comes from a human donor with non-small cell lung cancer who had stable disease on radiotherapy plus ipilimumab. The chain carries TRBV6-1 and TRBJ1-5; no reliable D call. CDR3 sequence: CASREVYSNQPQHF. The DNA of the CDR3 is TGTGCCAGCAGAGAAGTTTATAGCAATCAGCCCCAGCATTTT.